Below, 20 T cell receptor beta chains from the same sample are listed, as sequenced in a study of shared clonotypes between healthy human individuals. The method was immunoSEQ multiplex PCR; TCRdb's version includes in-frame clones alone and lacks a portion of them. Among approximately 320,000 clones listed, about nine tenths were seen once. Sequenced: memory CD8+ T cells sorted from blood. This sample's subset: CD45RO+ cells pooled with CCR7-negative TemRA cells. All receptors come from a man between 18 and 35 years old in good health.

The V and J genes are TRBV7-3 and TRBJ2-3, with 9 bases matching TRBD2. CDR1 is SGHTA and CDR2 is FQGTGA in the germline V gene. J gave up 2 bases and V 5 bases, and 8 bases lay outside the gene matches. The CDR3 runs to 16 residues. This chain's CDR3 is CASSPWIAGATDTQYF. CDR3 nucleotides: TGTGCCAGCAGCCCTTGGATAGCGGGGGCCACAGATACGCAGTATTTT.

The chain has TRBV11-2 and TRBJ2-1; the D is unclear. V gave up 5 bases and J gave up 8 bases, with 10 bases separating them. The CDR3 loop spans 12 amino acids. Germline V gene lookup returns CDR1 SGHAT and CDR2 FQNNGV. CDR3: CASSLIEDEQFF. The CDR3 DNA is TGTGCCAGCAGCCTGATTGAGGATGAGCAGTTCTTC. The full variable domain, with the rest looked up from reference TRBV11-2 and TRBJ2-1, is EAGVAQSPRYKIIEKRQSVAFWCNPISGHATLYWYQQILGQGPKLLIQFQNNGVVDDSQLPKDRFSAERLKGVDSTLKIQPAKLEDSAVYLCASSLIEDEQFFGPGTRLTVL.

The chain employs TRBV27 and TRBJ2-7, with D unresolved. Trimming pared 5 bases from V and 0 bases from J, leaving 14 bases between. This CDR3 spans 15 amino acids. Per the germline V gene, CDR1 is MNHEY and CDR2 is SMNVEV (reference sequence). DNA of the CDR3: TGTGCCAGCAGTCCCCATAGTTTGGGCTCCTACGAGCAGTACTTC. This encodes CASSPHSLGSYEQYF.

The gene calls are TRBV25-1 and TRBJ2-5, with a possible D match to TRBD2 (5 bases). The CDR3 sequence is 14 residues long. Trimming took 3 bases from V and 2 from J, leaving 10 bases between them. Germline V CDR1 and CDR2: MGHDK, SYGVNS. CDR3 loop: CASSDRDYQETQYF. The CDR3, as DNA: TGTGCCAGCAGTGACCGGGATTATCAAGAGACCCAGTACTTC.

This clone was seen only a few times. This same CDR3 is encoded by further DNA sequences in the sample. This sequence joins TRBV2 and TRBJ2-5, with TRBD2 identical over 9 bases. Germline trimming cut 11 bases from V and 5 bases from J; bases unmatched to any gene: 9. The CDR3 has 13 residues. CDR1 is SNHLY, CDR2 FYNNEI, per germline. The DNA of the CDR3 is TGTGCCTCTAGCGCGGGAGGGGCGGAGACCCAGTACTTC. It yields the protein CASSAGGAETQYF. The full variable domain, its missing parts supplied by reference TRBV2 and TRBJ2-5, is EPEVTQTPSHQVTQMGQEVILRCVPISNHLYFYWYRQILGQKVEFLVSFYNNEISEKSEIFDDQFSVERPDGSNFTLKIRSTKLEDSAMYFCASSAGGAETQYFGPGTRLLVL.

At least ten counts were recorded for this clone. V is TRBV9 and J is TRBJ2-7; perhaps TRBD2 as D (5 bases). Looked up from germline, CDR1 is SGDLS and CDR2 is YYNGEE. V lost 4 bases to trimming and J lost 7 bases, with 12 bases between them. This CDR3 spans 12 amino acids. The CDR3: CASSPGVGEQYF. CDR3 coding DNA: TGTGCCAGCAGCCCCGGGGTTGGAGAGCAGTACTTC.

The rearrangement uses TRBV5-6 and TRBJ1-5, with D tentatively TRBD1 (5 bases). In germline, CDR1 is SGHDT, CDR2 YYEEEE. CDR3 length: 17 amino acids. Trimming stripped 0 bases from V and 9 bases from J, with 22 bases between. The CDR3 protein is CASSLAEQVRFFTPQHF. As DNA, the CDR3 is TGTGCCAGCAGCTTGGCCGAACAGGTCCGTTTTTTTACGCCCCAGCATTTT.

The chain is built from TRBV15 and TRBJ2-7; TRBD2 matches 8 bases. The CDR3 totals 15 residues. CDR1 and CDR2 (germline): LNHNV, YYDKDF (reference sequence). Trimming removed 5 bases from V and 2 bases from J; junction bases left unmatched: 8. CDR3 region: CATSPRAGGPYEQYF. The CDR3 nucleotides are TGTGCCACCAGCCCGCGGGCGGGGGGCCCCTACGAGCAGTACTTC.

This chain connects TRBV9 to TRBJ1-2; D not resolved. V lost 5 bases and J lost 2, with 16 bases in between. The CDR3 covers 15 residues. CDR1 is SGDLS and CDR2 is YYNGEE in the germline V gene. The CDR3 DNA sequence: TGTGCCAGCAGTCAGAGATCCTCGAAAAACTATGGCTACACCTTC. It specifies CASSQRSSKNYGYTF.

J is TRBJ2-1 and V is TRBV30, with TRBD2 matching over 9 bases. This CDR3 comprises 15 residues. V gave up 1 base and J gave up 8 bases; unmatched junction bases: 9. Germline loops: CDR1 GTSNPN, CDR2 SVGIG (reference sequence). The CDR3 nucleotides are TGTGCCTGGAGTGGCCCTAGCGGGGATGCAGATGAGCAGTTCTTC. The encoded protein is CAWSGPSGDADEQFF.

This CDR3 is CASSLYGGSTDTQYF. The DNA for the CDR3 is TGTGCCAGCAGCTTATACGGAGGGAGCACAGATACGCAGTATTTT. This chain uses TRBV11-2 with TRBJ2-3, with D possibly matching TRBD2 (6 bases). Germline CDR1 reads SGHAT; CDR2 reads FQNNGV. The CDR3 consists of 15 residues. The ends were cut back, 2 bases at V and 0 bases at J, with 9 bases in the middle. Full variable domain (outside the CDR3, taken from reference TRBV11-2 and TRBJ2-3): EAGVAQSPRYKIIEKRQSVAFWCNPISGHATLYWYQQILGQGPKLLIQFQNNGVVDDSQLPKDRFSAERLKGVDSTLKIQPAKLEDSAVYLCASSLYGGSTDTQYFGPGTRLTVL.

The V call is TRBV9, the J call TRBJ2-7; D call uncertain. Trimming stripped 3 bases from V and 0 bases from J, with 10 bases between. Looked up from germline, CDR1 is SGDLS and CDR2 is YYNGEE. The CDR3 is 14 amino acids. The DNA of the CDR3 is TGTGCCAGCAGCGGGAGCTGGGCCTCCTACGAGCAGTACTTC. Translating gives CASSGSWASYEQYF.

CDR3 amino acids: CASKDSFSYNEQFF. CDR3 sequence (DNA): TGTGCCAGTAAGGACAGTTTCTCCTACAATGAGCAGTTCTTC. V usage is TRBV19 and J usage is TRBJ2-1; maybe TRBD1 (6 bases). This CDR3 region has 14 residues. Trimming removed 7 bases from V and 0 bases from J, with 10 bases in between. Germline V gene data show CDR1 as LNHDA and CDR2 as SQIVND (reference sequence).

The count of this clone is one. This chain connects TRBV7-9 to TRBJ2-3, with D tentatively TRBD1 (6 bases). The CDR3 covers 13 residues. The germline V and J ends were trimmed by 3 bases and 4 bases, with 8 bases remaining between them. Germline CDR1 and CDR2: SEHNR and FQNEAQ (reference sequence). CDR3: CASSLTGSDTQYF. The CDR3 nucleotides read TGTGCCAGCAGCTTGACAGGATCAGATACGCAGTATTTT.

V gene TRBV9 combines with J gene TRBJ1-2, with 7 bases identical to TRBD1. The CDR3 is 14 amino acids. Germline CDR1 SGDLS, CDR2 YYNGEE. The trim removed 4 bases at V and 5 bases at J, leaving 8 bases unmatched. CDR3 DNA sequence: TGTGCCAGCAGCCCGCCGGGACAGAATTATGGCTACACCTTC. Translating it yields CASSPPGQNYGYTF.

About this clone: In the same sample, other DNA sequences code for this CDR3. The rearrangement links TRBV9 to TRBJ2-7; TRBD1 might be the D (5 bases). CDR3 length: 14 amino acids. The V end was cut by 0 bases, the J end by 2 bases, with 9 bases between. Germline CDR1 reads SGDLS; CDR2 reads YYNGEE. CDR3 residues: CASSVGGSPYEQYF. The CDR3 DNA reads TGTGCCAGCAGCGTAGGGGGCAGCCCCTACGAGCAGTACTTC.

The V call is TRBV4-1, the J call TRBJ1-2; possible D gene TRBD1, 5 bases. Trimming stripped 0 bases from V and 2 bases from J, with 10 bases between. Looked up from germline, CDR1 is MGHRA and CDR2 is YSYEKL. The CDR3 is 15 residues long. Here the CDR3 reads CASSQESPGNYGYTF. CDR3 in DNA: TGCGCCAGCAGCCAAGAGTCCCCAGGGAACTATGGCTACACCTTC.

The chain has TRBV23-1 and TRBJ1-6; no definite D call. TRBV23-1 belongs to the ORF category, with a function that is uncertain. The CDR3 runs 14 residues. Between the trimmed V and J ends, which lost 1 base and 8 bases, there was a span of 9 bases. CDR3 nucleotides: TGCGCCAGCAGTCAATGTGACAACGATTCACCCCTCCACTTT. It specifies CASSQCDNDSPLHF.

This chain uses TRBV7-9 with TRBJ1-1; 7 bases line up with TRBD1. Per germline, CDR1 SEHNR and CDR2 FQNEAQ (reference sequence). This CDR3 is 13 amino acids long. With V trimmed by 5 bases and J by 7 bases, 7 bases remained unmatched. The CDR3 bases are TGTGCCAGCAGCCCGCGACAGGGTTATGAAGCTTTCTTT. Translating it yields CASSPRQGYEAFF.

This clone was seen once. The V gene is TRBV4-1, the J gene TRBJ1-2, with TRBD1 matching 7 bases. With 4 bases clipped from V and 7 bases from J, the junction kept 9 bases outside the gene matches. The CDR3 consists of 14 residues. Germline assignment: CDR1 MGHRA and CDR2 YSYEKL. This chain's CDR3 is CASSPQQGKGGYTF. The CDR3 DNA is TGCGCCAGCAGCCCCCAACAGGGGAAAGGTGGCTACACCTTC.